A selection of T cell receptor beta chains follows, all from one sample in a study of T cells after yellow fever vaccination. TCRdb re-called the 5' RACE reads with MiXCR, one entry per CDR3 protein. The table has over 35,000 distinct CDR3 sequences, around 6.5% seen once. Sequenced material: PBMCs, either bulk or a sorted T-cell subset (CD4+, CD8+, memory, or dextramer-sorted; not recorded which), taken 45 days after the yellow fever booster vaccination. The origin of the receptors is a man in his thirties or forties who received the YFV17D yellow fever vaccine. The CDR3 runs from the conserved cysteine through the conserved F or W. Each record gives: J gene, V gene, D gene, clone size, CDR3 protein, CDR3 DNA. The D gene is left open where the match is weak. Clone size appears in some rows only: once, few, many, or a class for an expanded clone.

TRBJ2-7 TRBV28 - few CASSSPGAYEQYF TGTGCCAGCAGTTCGCCGGGAGCCTACGAGCAGTACTTC
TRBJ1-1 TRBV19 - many CASLGQLNTEAFF TGTGCCAGTCTAGGCCAGTTGAACACTGAAGCTTTCTTT
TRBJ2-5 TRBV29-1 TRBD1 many CSVNTGGQETQYF TGCAGCGTAAACACAGGGGGACAAGAGACCCAGTACTTC
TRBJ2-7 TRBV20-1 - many CSASGTHYEQYF TGCAGTGCTAGTGGGACACACTACGAGCAGTACTTC
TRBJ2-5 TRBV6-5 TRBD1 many CASSLGQGEETQYF TGTGCCAGCAGTCTCGGACAGGGGGAAGAGACCCAGTACTTC
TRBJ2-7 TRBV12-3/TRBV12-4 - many CASSLTRDEQYF TGTGCCAGCAGTTTAACCAGGGACGAGCAGTACTTC
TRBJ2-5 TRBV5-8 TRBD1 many CASSRGQGEGETQYF TGTGCCAGCAGTCGTGGACAGGGGGAGGGGGAGACCCAGTACTTC
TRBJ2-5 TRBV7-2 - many CASSRPGVQETQYF TGTGCCAGCAGCCGCCCGGGGGTTCAAGAGACCCAGTACTTC
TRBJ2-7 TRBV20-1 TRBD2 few CSARSNAGTSVTYEQYF TGCAGTGCTAGATCTAACGCCGGGACTAGCGTAACCTACGAGCAGTACTTC
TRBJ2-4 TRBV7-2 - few CASSLGDRGLAKNIQYF TGTGCCAGCAGCTTAGGAGACAGAGGACTAGCCAAAAACATTCAGTACTTC
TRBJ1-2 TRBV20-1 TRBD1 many CSASSRDSRPQGYTF TGCAGTGCTAGTTCCCGGGACAGCCGTCCGCAAGGCTACACCTTC
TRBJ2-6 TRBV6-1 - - CAHNGGFGANVLTF TGTGCCCACAACGGGGGCTTTGGGGCCAACGTCCTGACTTTC
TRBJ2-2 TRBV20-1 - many CSASQVGGELFF TGCAGTGCTAGTCAGGTCGGCGGGGAGCTGTTTTTT
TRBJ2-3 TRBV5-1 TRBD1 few CASSRDSSTDTQYF TGCGCCAGCAGCCGGGACAGCAGCACAGATACGCAGTATTTT
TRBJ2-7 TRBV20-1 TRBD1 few CSASVGTGAYEQYF TGCAGTGCTAGTGTGGGGACAGGAGCCTACGAGCAGTACTTC
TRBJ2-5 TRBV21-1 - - CASSKLAASETQYF TGTGCCAGCAGCAAACTAGCGGCCTCGGAAACCCAGTACTTC
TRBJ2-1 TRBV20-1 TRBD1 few CSAARTGGYNEQFF TGCAGTGCTGCTAGGACAGGGGGCTACAATGAGCAGTTCTTC
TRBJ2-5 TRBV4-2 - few CASSQDPGGEETQYF TGTGCCAGCAGCCAAGATCCCGGGGGAGAGGAGACCCAGTACTTC
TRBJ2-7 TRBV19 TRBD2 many CASSLAGGWTGKTYEQYF TGTGCCAGTAGCCTCGCGGGGGGGTGGACCGGAAAGACCTACGAGCAGTACTTC
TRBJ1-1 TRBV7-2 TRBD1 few CASSLSGTVNTEAFF TGTGCCAGCAGCCTCAGTGGGACAGTTAACACTGAAGCTTTCTTT